This entry concerns a single T cell receptor (beta chain). Its specificity is not known. CDR3 length: 17 amino acids. Per germline, CDR1 SGHAT and CDR2 FQNNGV. V dropped 1 base and J dropped 2 bases, with 17 bases sitting between them. This entry is derived from a study of long-term antiretroviral therapy in people with HIV. Study background: There is a gap of about a decade between the earliest samples and the later 2015 immediate-ART recommendation.

Study-level points and caveats: Controls had broader CDR3 length ranges than HIV repertoires did.

Runs used v3.0 of the immunoSEQ assay and were done at survey level. The repertoire was sequenced with immunoSEQ multiplex PCR; TCRdb's copy has only in-frame clones and lacks some. The sample has some 30,000 clones; approximately 94% are singletons. Sequenced material: unsorted PBMCs, taken approximately 7.4 years after starting antiretroviral therapy. The chain uses TRBV11-2 and TRBJ1-1; D gene unclear. The source is a man in his fifties or sixties with HIV. CDR3 in amino acids: CASSLGTWAKGNTEAFF. CDR3 nucleotide sequence: TGTGCCAGCAGCTTAGGGACTTGGGCAAAGGGAAACACTGAAGCTTTCTTT.